This T cell receptor beta chain was sequenced during a study of untreated major depressive disorder. General study results and limits: Findings may not generalize because the study sample was small.

Germline loops: CDR1 SGHDT, CDR2 YYEEEE. The V end lost 5 bases, the J end lost 0 bases, and 12 bases lay between the germline ends. The CDR3 totals 15 residues. Profiling relied on immunoSEQ multiplex PCR, and the TCRdb table lists in-frame clones only, not all of them. The table has just over 20,000 clones, over 75% seen once. This clone showed up just once. The antigen remains undetermined. The sequence was collected from a woman aged 25 to 39 in good health. The chain couples TRBV5-6 to TRBJ1-3, with D tentatively TRBD1 (5 bases). The material sequenced was CD4+ T cells from PBMCs. This chain's CDR3 is CASSTGPFSGNTIYF. The DNA of the CDR3 is TGTGCCAGCAGTACGGGACCTTTCTCTGGAAACACCATATATTTT.